Sequencing of this TCR beta chain was carried out in a study of memory CD4+ T cells and cytomegalovirus serostatus (dated by TCRdb to about 2019). About the investigation overall: The 35 or so healthy Belgian adults in the cohort included 9 who were CMV seropositive and 24 who were CMV seronegative. To replicate a published TCR-based CMV serostatus classifier, the researchers sequenced the CD4+ memory TCRbeta repertoires of a Belgian cohort whose cytomegalovirus serostatus was known.

What the study reported, not specific to this receptor: For CMV serostatus prediction, a median bootstrapped AUC of about 0.96 was reached with the original framework, and a median bootstrapped AUC of about 0.9 was reached with a US-trained random forest. A median bootstrapped AUC of around 0.95 with a 95% CI of 0.76-1.00 was achieved on the Belgian cohort by the original-framework classifier. Of fewer than 200 previously reported CMV-associated TCRbeta sequences, approximately 70 appeared in the CD4+ memory repertoires, each in one to five individuals. Only CD4+CD45RO+ memory cells were sequenced, in contrast to the original study, which included naive and memory CD4+ and CD8+ populations. The results were read as suggesting that the CMV-associated TCR signature is, for the most part, present in the CD4+ memory repertoire.

The CDR3 measures 14 amino acids from cysteine to phenylalanine. The kept DNA is CDR3 alone, 42 bases in frame from the first base. The germline V gene specifies MDHEN as CDR1 and SYDVKM as CDR2. V is shortened by 3 bases, J by 5 bases, and the region joining them spans 13 bases. Single viable CD3+CD4+CD8-CD45RO+ cells were sorted as memory CD4+ T cells on a FACSAria II. CMV serostatus was assessed using a Roche Elecsys assay, by which serum IgG against CMV pp150, pp28, p38 and p52 was detected. After thawing, total CD4+ T cells were enriched by positive selection with CD4 magnetic microbeads. The samples came from a different study that was designed specifically to examine the CD4+ T cell memory repertoire. Peripheral blood mononuclear cells were isolated and cryopreserved according to standard operating procedures, and serum was kept at -80 degrees C. The staining relied on CD3-PerCP (BW264/56), CD4-APC (RPA-T4), CD45RO-PE (UCHT1) and CD8-Pacific Orange (3B5) antibodies, and Sytox blue was used to exclude non-viable cells.

Genomic DNA was extracted from sorted cells with the Quick-DNA Microprep Kit. Amplification of TCRbeta DNA was done with the immunoSEQ hsTCRbeta kit, following the protocol from the manufacturer. TCRbeta libraries were sequenced on an Illumina MiSeq instrument. Per the original workflow: After out-of-frame sequences were removed, some 2 million distinct TCRbeta sequences remained, averaging about 67,000 per individual. Each individual was scored according to the count of 164 previously reported CMV-associated TCRbeta sequences and the total productive distinct TCRbeta count. A beta-binomial model was reimplemented in Python, and scikit-learn random forests with default parameters were trained on US cohort data. Classifier performance on the Belgian cohort was summarized as median AUC with percentile confidence intervals calculated over 10,000 bootstrap iterations. The table was pulled from immuneACCESS by TCRdb, which kept in-frame rearrangements only. Such tables lose some clones; where checked, under half of the loss comes from unresolved V genes, and the rest has no known cause. The DNA gave D and trimming, while V, J and clone size come from that table. For this sample the table gives 85,000 to 100,000 clones, of which approximately 80% were detected only once. Around 3.6% of the sample lies in the top ten.

Concerning this clone itself: The specificity of this receptor is unknown. Base quality data are lacking; no much larger clone is found one base away. Distinct nucleotide sequences in the sample also encode this CDR3.

Sequencing was carried out using memory CD4+ T cells from blood. The TCR sequence derives from an adult in good health and CMV-seropositive. The chain is encoded by TRBV28 joined to TRBJ1-1; TRBD1 could be the D gene, as 5 bases match. The sequence in DNA is TGTGCCAGCAGTTTGCCAGGGAAAGGGACTGAAGCTTTCTTT. Translated, this gives CASSLPGKGTEAFF. When the CDR3 is completed using the reference TRBV28 and TRBJ1-1 genes on either side, the full variable domain is DVKVTQSSRYLVKRTGEKVFLECVQDMDHENMFWYRQDPGLGLRLIYFSYDVKMKEKGDIPEGYSVSREKKERFSLILESASTNQTSMYLCASSLPGKGTEAFFGQGTRLTVV.